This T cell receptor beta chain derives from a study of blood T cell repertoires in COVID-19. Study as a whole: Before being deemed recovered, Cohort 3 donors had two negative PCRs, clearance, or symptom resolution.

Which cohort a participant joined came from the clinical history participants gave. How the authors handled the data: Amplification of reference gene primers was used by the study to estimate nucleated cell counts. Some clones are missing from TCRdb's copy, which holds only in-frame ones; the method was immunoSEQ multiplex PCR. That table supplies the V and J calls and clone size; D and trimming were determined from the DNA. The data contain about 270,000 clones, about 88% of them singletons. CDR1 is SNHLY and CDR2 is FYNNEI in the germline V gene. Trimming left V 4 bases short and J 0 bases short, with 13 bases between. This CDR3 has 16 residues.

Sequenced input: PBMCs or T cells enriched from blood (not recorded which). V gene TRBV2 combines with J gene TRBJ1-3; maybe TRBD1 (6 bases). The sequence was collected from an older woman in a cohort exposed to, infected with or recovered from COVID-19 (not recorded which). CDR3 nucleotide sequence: TGTGCCAGCAGTGGGACAGCTAAGAGCTCTGGAAACACCATATATTTT. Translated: CASSGTAKSSGNTIYF.